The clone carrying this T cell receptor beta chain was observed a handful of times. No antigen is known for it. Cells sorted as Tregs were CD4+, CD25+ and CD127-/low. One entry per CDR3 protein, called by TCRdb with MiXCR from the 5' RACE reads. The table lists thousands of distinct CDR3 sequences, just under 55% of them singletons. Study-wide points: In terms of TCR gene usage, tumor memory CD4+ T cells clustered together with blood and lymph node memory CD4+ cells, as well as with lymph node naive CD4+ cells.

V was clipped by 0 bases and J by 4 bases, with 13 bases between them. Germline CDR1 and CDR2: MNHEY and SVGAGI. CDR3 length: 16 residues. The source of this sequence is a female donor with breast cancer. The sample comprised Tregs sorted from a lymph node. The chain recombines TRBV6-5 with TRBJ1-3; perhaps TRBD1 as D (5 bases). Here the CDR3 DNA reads TGTGCCAGCAGTTACTCGATCCAGGGTATAGGAAACACCATATATTTT. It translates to CASSYSIQGIGNTIYF.